This TCR beta chain was sequenced in a study of beta chain features in type 1 diabetes. Whole-study results and caveats: Among patients with Type 1 diabetes, TCRB CDR3s were moderately but significantly shorter in every one of the four CD4+ subsets.

Worth noting for this clone: Its antigen is as yet unknown.

All of the isolated RNA was reverse transcribed, so expressed TCRB transcripts were sequenced. Clones were sequenced by immunoSEQ multiplex PCR, and TCRdb holds only the in-frame ones, with some missing. The data show 600,000 to 650,000 clones, around 15% seen once. The CDR3 is 16 residues long. The authors obtained over 95% purity in all sorted populations. The specimen was naive CD4+ T cells from blood. The receptor was isolated from a young man in good health. This rearrangement joins TRBV21-1 to TRBJ2-5; the table's D call TRBD2 went unverified against the DNA. TRBV21-1 is reported as a pseudogene. CDR3 amino acids: CAPQPMVNPEWETQYF. CDR3 in DNA: TGTGCCCCCCAGCCCATGGTCAACCCGGAGTGGGAGACCCAGTACTTC.